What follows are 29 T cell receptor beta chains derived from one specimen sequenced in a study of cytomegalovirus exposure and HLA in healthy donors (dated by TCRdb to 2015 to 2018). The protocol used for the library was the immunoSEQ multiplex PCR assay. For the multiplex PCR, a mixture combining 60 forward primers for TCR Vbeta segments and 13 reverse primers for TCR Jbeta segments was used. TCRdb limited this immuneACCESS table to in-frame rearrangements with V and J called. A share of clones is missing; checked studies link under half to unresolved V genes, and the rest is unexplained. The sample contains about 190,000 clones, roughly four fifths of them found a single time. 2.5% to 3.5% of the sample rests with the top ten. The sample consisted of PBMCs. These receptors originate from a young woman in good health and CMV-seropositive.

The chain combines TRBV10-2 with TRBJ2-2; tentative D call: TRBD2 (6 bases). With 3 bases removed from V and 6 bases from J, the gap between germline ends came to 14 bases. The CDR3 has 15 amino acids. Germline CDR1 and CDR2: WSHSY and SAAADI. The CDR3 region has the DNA TGCGCCAGCAGTGATGCACTAGCTGGGCCCGGGGAGCTGTTTTTT. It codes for CASSDALAGPGELFF.

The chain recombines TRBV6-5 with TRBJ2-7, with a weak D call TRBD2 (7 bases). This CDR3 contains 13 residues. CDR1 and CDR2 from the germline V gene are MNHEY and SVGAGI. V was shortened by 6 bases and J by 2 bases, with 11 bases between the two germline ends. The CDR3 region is CASRGGLTYEQYF. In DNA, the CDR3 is TGTGCCAGCAGGGGGGGGCTTACCTACGAGCAGTACTTC.

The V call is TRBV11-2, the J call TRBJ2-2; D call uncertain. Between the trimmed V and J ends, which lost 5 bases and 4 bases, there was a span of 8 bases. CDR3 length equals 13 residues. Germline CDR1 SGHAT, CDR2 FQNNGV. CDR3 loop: CASSPSSTGELFF. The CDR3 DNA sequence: TGTGCCAGCAGCCCTAGTAGCACCGGGGAGCTGTTTTTT.

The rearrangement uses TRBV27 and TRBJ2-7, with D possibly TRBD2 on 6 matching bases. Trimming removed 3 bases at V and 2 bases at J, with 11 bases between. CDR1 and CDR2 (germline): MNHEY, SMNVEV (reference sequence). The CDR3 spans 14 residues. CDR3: CASSFSGRTYEQYF. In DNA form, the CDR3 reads TGTGCCAGCAGTTTCTCAGGGAGGACCTACGAGCAGTACTTC.

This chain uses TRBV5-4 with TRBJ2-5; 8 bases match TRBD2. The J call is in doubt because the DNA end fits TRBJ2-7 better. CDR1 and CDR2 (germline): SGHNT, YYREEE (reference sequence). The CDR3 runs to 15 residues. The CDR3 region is CASSLVASGFDEQYF. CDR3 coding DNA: TGTGCCAGCAGCTTGGTTGCTAGCGGGTTCGACGAGCAGTACTTC.

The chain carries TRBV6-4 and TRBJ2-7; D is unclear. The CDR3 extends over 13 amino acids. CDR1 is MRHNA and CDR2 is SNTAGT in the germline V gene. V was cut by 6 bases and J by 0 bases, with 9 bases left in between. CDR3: CASRGLLSYEQYF. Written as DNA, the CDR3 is TGTGCCAGCAGGGGCCTACTCTCCTACGAGCAGTACTTC.

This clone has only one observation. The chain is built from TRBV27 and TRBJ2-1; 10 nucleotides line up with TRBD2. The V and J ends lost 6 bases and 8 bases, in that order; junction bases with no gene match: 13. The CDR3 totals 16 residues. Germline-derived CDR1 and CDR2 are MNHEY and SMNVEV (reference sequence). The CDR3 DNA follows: TGTGCCAGCAGATCTAGCCACTCTAGCGGGAGAGATGAGCAGTTCTTC. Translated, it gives CASRSSHSSGRDEQFF.

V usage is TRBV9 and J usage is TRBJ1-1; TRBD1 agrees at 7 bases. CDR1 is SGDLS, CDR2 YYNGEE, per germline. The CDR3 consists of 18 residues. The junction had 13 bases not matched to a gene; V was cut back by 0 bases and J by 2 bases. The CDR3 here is CASSVEPYGRGINTEAFF. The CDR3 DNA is TGTGCCAGCAGCGTAGAACCCTATGGCAGGGGGATTAACACTGAAGCTTTCTTT. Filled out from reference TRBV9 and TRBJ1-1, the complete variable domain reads DSGVTQTPKHLITATGQRVTLRCSPRSGDLSVYWYQQSLDQGLQFLIQYYNGEERAKGNILERFSAQQFPDLHSELNLSSLELGDSALYFCASSVEPYGRGINTEAFFGQGTRLTVV.

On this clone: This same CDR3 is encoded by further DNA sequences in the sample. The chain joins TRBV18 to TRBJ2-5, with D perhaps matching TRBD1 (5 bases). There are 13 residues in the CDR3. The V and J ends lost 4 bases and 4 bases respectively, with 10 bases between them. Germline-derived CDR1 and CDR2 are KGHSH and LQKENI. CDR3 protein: CASSLDSRETQYF. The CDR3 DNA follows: TGTGCCAGCTCACTCGACAGTAGAGAGACCCAGTACTTC.

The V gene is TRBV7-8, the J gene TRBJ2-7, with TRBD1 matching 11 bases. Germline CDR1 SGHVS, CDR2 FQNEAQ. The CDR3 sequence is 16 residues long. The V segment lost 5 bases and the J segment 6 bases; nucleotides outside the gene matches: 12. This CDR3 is CASSPAQDRGLSEQYF. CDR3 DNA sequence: TGTGCCAGCAGCCCAGCCCAGGACAGGGGGCTTTCCGAGCAGTACTTC.

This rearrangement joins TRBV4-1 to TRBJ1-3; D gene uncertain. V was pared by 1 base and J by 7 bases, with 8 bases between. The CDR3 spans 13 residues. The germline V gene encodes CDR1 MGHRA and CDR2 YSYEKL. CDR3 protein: CASSQGARNTIYF. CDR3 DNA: TGCGCCAGCAGCCAAGGAGCGAGGAACACCATATATTTT.

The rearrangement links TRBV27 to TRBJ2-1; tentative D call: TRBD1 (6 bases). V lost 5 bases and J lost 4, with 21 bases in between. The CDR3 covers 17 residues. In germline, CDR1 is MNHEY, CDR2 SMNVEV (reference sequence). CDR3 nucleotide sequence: TGTGCCAGCAGTCTAGGGACATCACGACCTCTTTACAATGAGCAGTTCTTC. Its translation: CASSLGTSRPLYNEQFF.

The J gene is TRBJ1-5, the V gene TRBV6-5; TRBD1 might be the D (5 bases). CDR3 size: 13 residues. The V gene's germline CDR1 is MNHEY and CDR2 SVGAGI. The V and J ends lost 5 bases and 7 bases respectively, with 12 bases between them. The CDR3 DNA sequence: TGTGCCAGCAGTGAAGGGGCGGGGCAGCCCCAGCATTTT. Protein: CASSEGAGQPQHF.

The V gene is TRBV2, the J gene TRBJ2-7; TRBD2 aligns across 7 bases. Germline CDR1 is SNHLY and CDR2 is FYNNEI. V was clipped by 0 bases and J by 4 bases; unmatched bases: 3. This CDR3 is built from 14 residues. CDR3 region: CASSEAGEGYEQYF. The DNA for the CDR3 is TGTGCCAGCAGTGAAGCAGGGGAGGGGTACGAGCAGTACTTC. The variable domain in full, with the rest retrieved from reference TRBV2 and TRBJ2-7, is EPEVTQTPSHQVTQMGQEVILRCVPISNHLYFYWYRQILGQKVEFLVSFYNNEISEKSEIFDDQFSVERPDGSNFTLKIRSTKLEDSAMYFCASSEAGEGYEQYFGPGTRLTVT.

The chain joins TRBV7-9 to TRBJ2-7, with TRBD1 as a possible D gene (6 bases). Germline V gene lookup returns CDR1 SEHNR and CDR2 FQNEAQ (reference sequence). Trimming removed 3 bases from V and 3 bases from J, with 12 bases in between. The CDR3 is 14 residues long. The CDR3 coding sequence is TGTGCCAGCAGCTTGGGGGCGGGCAACTACGAGCAGTACTTC. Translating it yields CASSLGAGNYEQYF.

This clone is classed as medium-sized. CDR3 amino acids: CAWSVRTGCGYGYTF. The CDR3 region has the DNA TGTGCCTGGAGTGTAAGGACAGGGTGCGGCTATGGCTACACCTTC. V is TRBV30 and J is TRBJ1-2; TRBD1 agrees at 8 bases. J lost 4 bases, V lost 0 bases, and 7 bases had no gene match. The V gene's germline CDR1 is GTSNPN and CDR2 SVGIG (reference sequence). This CDR3 comprises 15 residues.

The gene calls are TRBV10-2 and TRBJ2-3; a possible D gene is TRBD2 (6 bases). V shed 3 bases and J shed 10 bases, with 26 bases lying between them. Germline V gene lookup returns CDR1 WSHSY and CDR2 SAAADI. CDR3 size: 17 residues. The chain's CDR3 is CASSDGLLAEFSDAQYF. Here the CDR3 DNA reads TGCGCCAGCAGTGATGGCCTCTTAGCGGAATTTTCTGATGCGCAGTATTTT.

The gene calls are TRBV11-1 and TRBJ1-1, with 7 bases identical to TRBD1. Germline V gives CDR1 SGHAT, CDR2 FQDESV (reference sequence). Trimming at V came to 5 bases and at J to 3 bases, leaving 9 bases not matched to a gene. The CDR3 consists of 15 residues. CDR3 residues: CASSERDSHYTEAFF. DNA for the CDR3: TGTGCCAGCAGCGAACGGGACAGCCATTACACTGAAGCTTTCTTT.

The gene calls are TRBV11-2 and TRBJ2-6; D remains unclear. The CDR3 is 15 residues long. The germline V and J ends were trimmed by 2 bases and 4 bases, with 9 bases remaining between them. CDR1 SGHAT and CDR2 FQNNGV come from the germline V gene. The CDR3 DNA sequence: TGTGCCAGCAGCTTAAGCGACGGGGGGGCCAACGTCCTGACTTTC. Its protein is CASSLSDGGANVLTF.

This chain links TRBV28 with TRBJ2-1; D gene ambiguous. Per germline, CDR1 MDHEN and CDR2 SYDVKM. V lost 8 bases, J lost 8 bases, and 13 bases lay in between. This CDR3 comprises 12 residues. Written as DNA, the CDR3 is TGTGCCAGCCGCAAGCCGGGTTATGAGCAGTTCTTC. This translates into CASRKPGYEQFF.

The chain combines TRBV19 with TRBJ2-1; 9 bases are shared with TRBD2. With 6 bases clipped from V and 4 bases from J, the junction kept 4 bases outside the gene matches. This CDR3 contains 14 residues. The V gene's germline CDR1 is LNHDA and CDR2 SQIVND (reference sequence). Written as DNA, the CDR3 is TGTGCCAGTAGCGTGACTAGCGGTTACAATGAGCAGTTCTTC. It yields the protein CASSVTSGYNEQFF. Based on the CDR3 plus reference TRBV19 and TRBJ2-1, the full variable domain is DGGITQSPKYLFRKEGQNVTLSCEQNLNHDAMYWYRQDPGQGLRLIYYSQIVNDFQKGDIAEGYSVSREKKESFPLTVTSAQKNPTAFYLCASSVTSGYNEQFFGPGTRLTVL.

The CDR3 nucleotides are TGCGCCAGCAGCTTTACAGTGGCTAACTATGGCTACACCTTC. Translation: CASSFTVANYGYTF. The chain uses TRBV5-1 and TRBJ1-2; D is unclear. With 2 bases removed from V and 0 bases from J, the gap between germline ends came to 8 bases. Germline V gene lookup returns CDR1 SGHRS and CDR2 YFSETQ. This CDR3 is 14 amino acids long.

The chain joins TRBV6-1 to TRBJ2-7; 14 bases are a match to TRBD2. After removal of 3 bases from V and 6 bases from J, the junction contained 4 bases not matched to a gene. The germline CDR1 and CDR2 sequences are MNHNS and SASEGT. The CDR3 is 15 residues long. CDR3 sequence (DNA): TGTGCCAGCAGTGACCCGGGACTAGCGGGAGTCGAGCAGTACTTC. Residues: CASSDPGLAGVEQYF.

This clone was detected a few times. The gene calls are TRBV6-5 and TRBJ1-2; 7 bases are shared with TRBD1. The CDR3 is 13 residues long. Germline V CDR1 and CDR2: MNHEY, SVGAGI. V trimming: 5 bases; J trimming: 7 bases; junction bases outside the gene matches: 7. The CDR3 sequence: CASSLDRVGGYTF. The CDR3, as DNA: TGTGCCAGCAGTCTTGACAGGGTGGGTGGCTACACCTTC.

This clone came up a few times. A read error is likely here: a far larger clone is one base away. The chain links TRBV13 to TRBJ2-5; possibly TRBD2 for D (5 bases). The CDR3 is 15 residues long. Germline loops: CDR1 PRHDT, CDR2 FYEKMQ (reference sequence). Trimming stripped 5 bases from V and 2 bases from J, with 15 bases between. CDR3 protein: CASSTASRLQETQYF. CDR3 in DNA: TGTGCCAGCAGCACCGCTAGCCGGCTTCAAGAGACCCAGTACTTC.

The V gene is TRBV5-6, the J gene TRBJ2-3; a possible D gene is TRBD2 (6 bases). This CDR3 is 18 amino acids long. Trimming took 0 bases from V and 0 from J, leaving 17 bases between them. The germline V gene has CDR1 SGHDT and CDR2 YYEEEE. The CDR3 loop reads CASSLAEVRRGSTDTQYF. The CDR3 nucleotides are TGTGCCAGCAGCTTGGCCGAGGTGAGGCGGGGTAGCACAGATACGCAGTATTTT.

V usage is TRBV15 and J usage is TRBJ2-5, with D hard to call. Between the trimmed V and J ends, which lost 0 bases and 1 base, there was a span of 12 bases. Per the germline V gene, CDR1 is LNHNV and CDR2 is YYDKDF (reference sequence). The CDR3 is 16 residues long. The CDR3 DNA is TGTGCCACCAGCAGAGAGGGTGTGCGGTCCCAAGAGACCCAGTACTTC. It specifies CATSREGVRSQETQYF.

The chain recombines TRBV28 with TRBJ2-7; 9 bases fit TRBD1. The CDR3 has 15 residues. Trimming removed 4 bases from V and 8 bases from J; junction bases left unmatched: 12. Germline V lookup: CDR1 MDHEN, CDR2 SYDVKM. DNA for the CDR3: TGTGCCAGCAGTTCCCGCGCCGGGACAGGGTACAAGCAGTACTTC. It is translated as CASSSRAGTGYKQYF.

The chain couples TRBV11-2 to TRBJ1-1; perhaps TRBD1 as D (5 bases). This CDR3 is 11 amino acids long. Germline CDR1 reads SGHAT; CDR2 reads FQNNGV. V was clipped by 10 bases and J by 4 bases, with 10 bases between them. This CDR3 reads CATRGGTEAFF. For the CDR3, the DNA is TGTGCCACTAGGGGTGGCACTGAAGCTTTCTTT.